Detailed here is one T cell receptor beta chain. This clone was seen ten or more times. Which antigen it targets is not known. Sequencing ends 3 residues short of the CDR3 end; the germline J gene provides the rest. A distance of 10 bases separates the germline ends of V and J, which lose 2 bases and 3 bases respectively. Reading the germline V gene (reference sequence) gives CDR1 DFQATT and CDR2 SNEGSKA. The CDR3 goes from the cysteine to the phenylalanine over 13 residues. The DNA covers only part of the CDR3, 30 bases in frame from base 1. Most of the CVID patients and most of the healthy controls were of Caucasian heritage. Heparinized peripheral whole blood samples of about 5 to 8 ml were collected from each donor. Genomic DNA from adults with common variable immune deficiency (CVID) and from healthy adult controls was used for sequencing of TCRbeta CDR3 repertoires. A total of some 22 healthy adult volunteers (about 12 female and some 10 male; age range roughly 20 to 75 years, mean age around 32) were included in the control group. Diluted blood was subjected to density centrifugation over Hypaque 1077 or Ficoll-Paque for isolation of peripheral blood mononuclear cells. Unsorted mononuclear cells served as the source of genomic DNA, which was extracted either by Qiagen column purification or by a centrifugation-based method.

The data are from a study of T cell clonality in common variable immunodeficiency (dated by TCRdb to the mid-2010s). Points the paper makes about the study in general: Compared with healthy controls, CVID subjects showed increased TCRbeta clonality (t-test p = 0.018), a feature most characteristic of about a third of subjects. According to the authors, finding the cause of the higher clonality in CVID would require sequencing the repertoires of T cell subpopulations. Correlations of repertoire features with clinical complications were constrained by heterogeneity among patients within the CVID cohort. Even though DNA input was equal, the average per sample came to about 81,820 unique sequences for controls compared with about 30,000 for CVID samples. CVID TCRbeta sequences were reported to have fewer deletions and N-nucleotide insertions and to lack highly modified clones with 13 or more V deletions. Fewer TCRbeta clones were shared among CVID subjects than among healthy controls (p < 0.0001).

For sequencing input, CVID and control samples contributed equivalent amounts of genomic DNA. For every sample, a 60 bp segment covering the rearranged TCRbeta CDR3 region was amplified and then sequenced. The immunoSEQ assay, a bias-corrected multiplex PCR combined with high-throughput sequencing, was used for TCRbeta amplification. As for the original processing: Every unique nucleotide sequence was considered a clone and was annotated with V, D and J genes, copy number and frequency. Sequences were labeled productive if in frame, and non-productive if out of frame or containing stop codons. As previously described, clonality was computed from Shannon's entropy. The predicted amino acid sequences of productive clones were used to derive mean CDR3 Kyte-Doolittle hydropathy. Hierarchical clustering of scaled V gene usage was performed with the R hclust function using Manhattan distance and complete linkage. To assess clone sharing by CDR3 amino acid sequence, 12 repertoires per group were resampled over 100 rounds. The repertoires were searched for roughly 69 published EBV-specific and roughly 240 published CMV-specific TCRbeta sequences. Analysis left out a couple of CVID samples that produced under 10,000 sequences, so around 40 CVID repertoires remained. TCRdb provides this immuneACCESS table in a form limited to in-frame rearrangements. Some clones are lacking; in checked studies, under half of them reflect an unresolved V gene, and why the rest are absent is not known. The D gene and trimming were derived from the DNA, and the V and J assignments and clone size from that table. In this sample the table shows roughly 28,000 clones, and no singletons are among them. The ten biggest clones cover more than 10% of the sample.

What was sequenced was peripheral blood mononuclear cells. This receptor was taken from a person aged 18 to 75 in good health. The rearranged segments are TRBV20-1 and TRBJ1-2, with a weak D call of TRBD1 (5 bases match). CDR3 sequence: CSARLTGYYGYTF. Partial CDR3 DNA: TGCAGTGCTAGATTAACAGGATACTATGGC.